Presented here are 20 T cell receptor beta chains from one specimen sequenced in a study of PD-L1 blockade in urothelial cancer (dated by TCRdb to 2016 to 2017). The library was prepared using the immunoSEQ multiplex PCR assay. In TCRdb, the immuneACCESS table is reduced to in-frame sequences with V and J assigned. These tables do not hold every clone; where another copy was compared, an unresolved V gene accounts for under half, and the others remain unexplained. The sample profile shows about 100,000 clones; approximately 91% of them were found once. Almost 0.95% of the sample belongs to the ten largest clones. The sequencing here drew on PBMCs, taken around atezolizumab (anti-PD-L1) treatment. The receptor set was obtained from a woman of 80 years or more with urothelial cancer.

V usage is TRBV27 and J usage is TRBJ1-5; D is uncertain. CDR3 length equals 13 residues. Trimming pared 0 bases from V and 6 bases from J, leaving 6 bases between. Germline lookup yields CDR1 MNHEY and CDR2 SMNVEV (reference sequence). Here the CDR3 reads CASSLSGSQPQHF. For the CDR3, the DNA is TGTGCCAGCAGTTTATCGGGGAGTCAGCCCCAGCATTTT.

This sequence joins TRBV2 and TRBJ1-1; 10 nucleotides agree with TRBD1. The CDR3 spans 16 residues. J was trimmed by 5 bases and V by 2 bases; bases with no gene match: 8. Germline CDR1 and CDR2: SNHLY and FYNNEI. The CDR3 sequence is CASSERWGGQGTEAFF. CDR3 nucleotides: TGTGCCAGCAGTGAACGGTGGGGGGGACAGGGGACTGAAGCTTTCTTT.

The rearrangement links TRBV5-1 to TRBJ2-5; possibly TRBD1 for D (5 bases). CDR1 and CDR2 (germline): SGHRS, YFSETQ. There are 14 residues in the CDR3. V lost 4 bases, J lost 2 bases, and 12 bases lay in between. The CDR3 protein is CASSQGSDQETQYF. In DNA form, the CDR3 reads TGCGCCAGCAGCCAGGGTTCCGATCAAGAGACCCAGTACTTC.

The V call is TRBV11-2, the J call TRBJ1-3, with D possibly TRBD1 on 5 matching bases. The CDR3 runs to 16 residues. Germline-derived CDR1 and CDR2 are SGHAT and FQNNGV. The ends were cut back, 1 base at V and 4 bases at J, with 14 bases in the middle. The CDR3 loop is CASSLAAWGAGNTIYF. The CDR3 nucleotides are TGTGCCAGCAGCTTAGCTGCTTGGGGCGCGGGAAACACCATATATTTT.

This rearrangement joins TRBV5-1 to TRBJ1-2, with 7 bases lining up with TRBD1. Germline CDR1 is SGHRS and CDR2 is YFSETQ. This CDR3 is 14 amino acids long. Trimming took 4 bases from V and 0 from J; bases not matched to a gene: 3. The CDR3 DNA sequence: TGCGCCAGCAGCGGGACAGAGACTAACTATGGCTACACCTTC. It yields the protein CASSGTETNYGYTF.

The chain couples TRBV28 to TRBJ2-4, with 12 bases matching TRBD2. CDR3 length: 16 residues. Trimming at V came to 5 bases and at J to 9 bases, leaving 11 bases not matched to a gene. The germline V gene has CDR1 MDHEN and CDR2 SYDVKM. As DNA, the CDR3 is TGTGCCAGCAGTCAGGGACTAGCGGGCGGGTACGGCATTCAGTACTTC. This translates into CASSQGLAGGYGIQYF.

V usage is TRBV11-3 and J usage is TRBJ2-7; TRBD1 matches at 7 bases. J lost 2 bases, V lost 5 bases, and 6 bases had no gene match. Germline V gene lookup returns CDR1 SGHNT and CDR2 YENEEA. This CDR3 comprises 14 residues. The chain's CDR3 is CASSPTGTTYEQYF. The CDR3 DNA reads as TGTGCCAGCAGCCCGACAGGGACAACCTACGAGCAGTACTTC.

As for this clone: Other DNA sequences in the sample encode the same CDR3. The chain recombines TRBV5-1 with TRBJ2-7, with D perhaps TRBD1 (5 bases). Per germline, CDR1 SGHRS and CDR2 YFSETQ. V was trimmed by 4 bases and J by 1 base, leaving 15 bases between them. The CDR3 contains 15 residues. The CDR3 is CASSPRQGSSYEQYF. The DNA of the CDR3 is TGCGCCAGCAGCCCGCGGCAGGGTAGTTCCTACGAGCAGTACTTC.

The CDR3 DNA follows: TGTGCCAGCAGCTCAGTTCAGCGGGACCCGAATGAGCAGTTCTTC. Its protein product is CASSSVQRDPNEQFF. The chain combines TRBV5-4 with TRBJ2-1, with 7 bases fitting TRBD2. The CDR3 contains 15 residues. V lost 3 bases and J lost 7; bases outside the gene matches: 10. The germline CDR1 and CDR2 sequences are SGHNT and YYREEE (reference sequence). Together with reference TRBV5-4 and TRBJ2-1, the CDR3 gives the full variable domain: ETGVTQSPTHLIKTRGQQVTLRCSSQSGHNTVSWYQQALGQGPQFIFQYYREEENGRGNFPPRFSGLQFPNYSSELNVNALELDDSALYLCASSSVQRDPNEQFFGPGTRLTVL.

This sequence joins TRBV19 and TRBJ1-1, with 7 positions matching TRBD1. CDR1 is LNHDA and CDR2 is SQIVND in the germline V gene (reference sequence). With V trimmed by 5 bases and J by 10 bases, 7 bases remained unmatched. This CDR3 has 12 residues. CDR3 region: CASSQGVTRAFF. CDR3 DNA sequence: TGTGCCAGTAGTCAGGGGGTTACAAGAGCTTTCTTT. Filled out from reference TRBV19 and TRBJ1-1, the complete variable domain reads DGGITQSPKYLFRKEGQNVTLSCEQNLNHDAMYWYRQDPGQGLRLIYYSQIVNDFQKGDIAEGYSVSREKKESFPLTVTSAQKNPTAFYLCASSQGVTRAFFGQGTRLTVV.

This rearrangement joins TRBV19 to TRBJ2-3, with D perhaps TRBD2 (5 bases). The CDR3 covers 15 residues. Trimming cost V 5 bases and J 1 base, with 13 bases left between them. Germline V lookup: CDR1 LNHDA, CDR2 SQIVND (reference sequence). The CDR3 nucleotides read TGTGCCAGTAGTCCCTCGGGGTCCCGCACAGATACGCAGTATTTT. This encodes CASSPSGSRTDTQYF.

V gene TRBV28 combines with J gene TRBJ1-5, with TRBD1 matching over 9 bases. Losses at the gene ends were 2 bases for V and 7 bases for J; bases not matched to a gene: 9. CDR3 length equals 16 residues. Germline assignment: CDR1 MDHEN and CDR2 SYDVKM. CDR3 protein: CASSLAGQGRSQPQHF. In DNA, the CDR3 is TGTGCCAGCAGTTTAGCGGGACAGGGTCGCTCCCAGCCCCAGCATTTT. Full variable domain (outside the CDR3, taken from reference TRBV28 and TRBJ1-5): DVKVTQSSRYLVKRTGEKVFLECVQDMDHENMFWYRQDPGLGLRLIYFSYDVKMKEKGDIPEGYSVSREKKERFSLILESASTNQTSMYLCASSLAGQGRSQPQHFGDGTRLSIL.

This chain uses TRBV11-1 with TRBJ1-2; TRBD1 agrees at 9 bases. The CDR3 covers 16 residues. Trimming at V came to 5 bases and at J to 7 bases, leaving 14 bases not matched to a gene. CDR1 and CDR2 from the germline V gene are SGHAT and FQDESV (reference sequence). The CDR3 region has the DNA TGTGCCAGCAGCCGTACTACCGGGACAGGGTTCTTTGGCTACACCTTC. Residues: CASSRTTGTGFFGYTF. The full variable domain, rest sourced from reference TRBV11-1 and TRBJ1-2, is EAEVAQSPRYKITEKSQAVAFWCDPISGHATLYWYRQILGQGPELLVQFQDESVVDDSQLPKDRFSAERLKGVDSTLKIQPAELGDSAMYLCASSRTTGTGFFGYTFGSGTRLTVV.

The chain joins TRBV7-8 to TRBJ2-1; weak D call: TRBD2 (6 bases). CDR1 and CDR2 from the germline V gene are SGHVS and FQNEAQ. Trimming took off 4 bases at V and 1 base at J, with 11 bases between the two ends. The length of the CDR3 is 15 residues. The CDR3: CASSSLSGSYNEQFF. The CDR3 DNA sequence: TGTGCCAGCAGCTCCCTTAGCGGATCCTACAATGAGCAGTTCTTC.

The rearrangement joins TRBV30 to TRBJ2-1, with TRBD2 matching 15 bases. The germline V gene encodes CDR1 GTSNPN and CDR2 SVGIG (reference sequence). The CDR3 has 14 amino acids. With V trimmed by 7 bases and J by 7 bases, 5 bases remained unmatched. CDR3 sequence reads: CAYWTSGRANEQFF. The CDR3 region has the DNA TGTGCCTACTGGACTAGCGGGAGGGCGAATGAGCAGTTCTTC.

This chain joins TRBV28 and TRBJ2-5; no definite D call. This CDR3 is built from 13 residues. The V gene's germline CDR1 is MDHEN and CDR2 SYDVKM. V lost 1 base and J lost 2, with 5 bases in between. The CDR3 DNA is TGTGCCAGCAGTTTATCGGTACAAGAGACCCAGTACTTC. Residues: CASSLSVQETQYF.

This clone appeared a single time. The chain couples TRBV5-4 to TRBJ2-2; the D is unclear. V lost 2 bases and J lost 7, with 9 bases in between. This CDR3 is 13 amino acids long. Germline V gives CDR1 SGHNT, CDR2 YYREEE (reference sequence). This CDR3 reads CASSLHSIGELFF. In nucleotides, the CDR3 is TGTGCCAGCAGCTTACATAGCATCGGGGAGCTGTTTTTT.

The chain couples TRBV5-1 to TRBJ1-4, with a weak D call TRBD1 (5 bases). This CDR3 comprises 14 residues. Germline assignment: CDR1 SGHRS and CDR2 YFSETQ. Trimming left V 2 bases short and J 6 bases short, with 11 bases between. This chain's CDR3 is CASSLGSGDEKLFF. In nucleotides, the CDR3 is TGCGCCAGCAGCTTAGGTTCGGGGGATGAAAAACTGTTTTTT.

The sample holds a few counts of this clone. The V call is TRBV10-3, the J call TRBJ1-5; possibly TRBD1 for D (5 bases). The V gene lost 6 bases and the J gene lost 5 bases, with 8 bases spanning the gap. Germline loops: CDR1 ENHRY, CDR2 SYGVKD. CDR3 size: 12 residues. In DNA, the CDR3 is TGTGCCATCAGCGACAGCGATCAGCCCCAGCATTTT. Amino acids: CAISDSDQPQHF.

The chain links TRBV10-3 to TRBJ1-2; 7 nucleotides line up with TRBD1. The CDR3 has 15 amino acids. J lost 4 bases, V lost 3 bases, and 8 bases had no gene match. Germline loops: CDR1 ENHRY, CDR2 SYGVKD. The DNA of the CDR3 is TGTGCCATCAGTGAAGGACAGGCCCGGGGCTATGGCTACACCTTC. As protein: CAISEGQARGYGYTF.